Presented here are 16 T cell receptor beta chains from one specimen sequenced in a study of Graves' ophthalmopathy and Graves' hyperthyroidism. Amplification of TCR beta CDR3 regions used RNA transcripts. Second-round multiplex PCR came after first-round RT-PCR with HTBI primers. A single record per CDR3 protein comes from TCRdb applying MiXCR to the multiplex PCR reads. The repertoire consists of 560,000 or so distinct CDR3 sequences, with roughly 40% occurring once and the leading ten covering over 3.5%. The sequencing sample was made of peripheral blood or thyroid tissue (not recorded which). Receptor source: an adult man with Graves' hyperthyroidism.

The V call is TRBV5-4, the J call TRBJ2-2, with unresolved D. V was pared by 2 bases and J by 4 bases, with 6 bases between. The CDR3 runs 13 residues. Germline V gene lookup returns CDR1 SGHNT and CDR2 YYREEE (reference sequence). The CDR3 nucleotides are TGTGCCAGCAGCTTTTCGAGCACCGGGGAGCTGTTTTTT. Translation gives CASSFSSTGELFF.

This chain links TRBV7-2 with TRBJ2-5; possible D gene TRBD1, 6 bases. The CDR3 has 14 amino acids. Germline V gene lookup returns CDR1 SGHTA and CDR2 FQGNSA. Trimming shortened V by 3 bases and J by 6 bases, and 14 bases separated the two germline ends. DNA for the CDR3: TGTGCCAGCAGCTTGGGTCAGGGGCAAAAGACCCAGTACTTC. Protein sequence: CASSLGQGQKTQYF. Supplemented by reference TRBV7-2 and TRBJ2-5, the full variable domain reads GAGVSQSPSNKVTEKGKDVELRCDPISGHTALYWYRQSLGQGLEFLIYFQGNSAPDKSGLPSDRFSAERTGGSVSTLTIQRTQQEDSAVYLCASSLGQGQKTQYFGPGTRLLVL.

The chain carries TRBV5-1 and TRBJ2-3; TRBD1 aligns across 9 bases. Germline-derived CDR1 and CDR2 are SGHRS and YFSETQ. This CDR3 has 15 amino acids. Trimming cost V 5 bases and J 1 base; bases outside gene matches: 5. CDR3 nucleotide sequence: TGCGCCAGCAGACCTTGGACAGGGGGCACAGATACGCAGTATTTT. Its translation: CASRPWTGGTDTQYF.

With respect to this clonotype: Just one base apart from a much larger clone, this may be a read error. The V call is TRBV7-9, the J call TRBJ1-1; D remains ambiguous. Germline values: CDR1 SEHNR, CDR2 FQNEAQ (reference sequence). CDR3 length: 16 residues. V dropped 5 bases and J dropped 1 base, with 17 bases sitting between them. In DNA, the CDR3 is TGTGCCAGCAGCCAAGAACCTCCCCAACAGAACACTGAAGCTTTCTTT. It encodes CASSQEPPQQNTEAFF. Full variable domain (outside the CDR3, taken from reference TRBV7-9 and TRBJ1-1): DTGVSQNPRHKITKRGQNVTFRCDPISEHNRLYWYRQTLGQGPEFLTYFQNEAQLEKSRLLSDRFSAERPKGSFSTLEIQRTEQGDSAMYLCASSQEPPQQNTEAFFGQGTRLTVV.

As regards this clonotype: This may be a read error: a much more frequent sequence differs by one nucleotide. This chain uses TRBV5-4 with TRBJ1-1, with D hard to call. The CDR3 is 12 residues long. In germline, CDR1 is SGHNT, CDR2 YYREEE (reference sequence). The V end lost 3 bases, the J end lost 8 bases, and 11 bases lay between the germline ends. The chain's CDR3 is CASSSNRAEAFF. Here the CDR3 DNA reads TGTGCCAGCAGCTCGAACCGGGCGGAAGCTTTCTTT.

This clonotype turned up a few times. The rearrangement joins TRBV30 to TRBJ2-5; perhaps TRBD2 as D (6 bases). Germline CDR1 GTSNPN, CDR2 SVGIG (reference sequence). This CDR3 region has 15 residues. V was shortened by 0 bases and J by 5 bases, with 16 bases between the two germline ends. This CDR3 reads CAWSVRVGSGETQYF. The CDR3 region has the DNA TGTGCCTGGAGTGTACGCGTCGGGAGTGGGGAGACCCAGTACTTC.

This clonotype was counted at least ten times. The chain uses TRBV5-1 and TRBJ2-6, with TRBD2 matching over 10 bases. The V gene's germline CDR1 is SGHRS and CDR2 YFSETQ. The CDR3 is made up of 17 amino acids. V lost 5 bases and J lost 0; bases outside the gene matches: 5. The chain's CDR3 is CASSWTSGRSGANVLTF. CDR3 coding DNA: TGCGCCAGCAGTTGGACTAGCGGTCGCTCTGGGGCCAACGTCCTGACTTTC.

The chain uses TRBV5-1 and TRBJ1-5; unclear D gene. The closer fit of TRBJ2-3 to the DNA end suggests the J call may be wrong. Germline V gives CDR1 SGHRS, CDR2 YFSETQ. The CDR3 loop spans 14 amino acids. Written as DNA, the CDR3 is TGCGCCAGCAGCTTGGGGGGTCGTGCAGATACGCAGTATTTT. This codes for CASSLGGRADTQYF.

This clonotype was seen many times. CDR3: CASSSERLTGELFF. The CDR3, as DNA: TGTGCCAGCAGCTCCGAGCGGCTGACCGGGGAGCTGTTTTTT. V gene TRBV7-9 combines with J gene TRBJ2-2; perhaps TRBD2 as D (5 bases). V lost 4 bases, J lost 5 bases, and 11 bases lay in between. The CDR3 sequence is 14 residues long. Per germline, CDR1 SEHNR and CDR2 FQNEAQ (reference sequence).

This clonotype showed up many times. The rearrangement joins TRBV6-5 to TRBJ2-7, with 7 bases lining up with TRBD1. The V gene's germline CDR1 is MNHEY and CDR2 SVGAGI. Losses at the gene ends were 10 bases for V and 0 bases for J; bases not matched to a gene: 9. This CDR3 has 14 residues. CDR3 region: CANSRQGSSYEQYF. CDR3 in DNA: TGTGCCAACAGCCGACAGGGCAGCTCCTACGAGCAGTACTTC.

This sequence joins TRBV28 and TRBJ1-6; 10 nucleotides agree with TRBD1. Germline V gene lookup returns CDR1 MDHEN and CDR2 SYDVKM. The CDR3 is 14 amino acids. The CDR3 spells CTTSRDRGNSPLHF. CDR3 coding DNA: TGTACTACAAGCCGGGACAGGGGTAATTCACCCCTCCACTTT.

Concerning this clonotype: Possible read error: a much larger clone is one base away. The DNA of the CDR3 is TGTGCCAGCAGTGAAGTAAGGGGTAATGGCTACACCTTC. As protein: CASSEVRGNGYTF. The genes are TRBV12-3 or TRBV12-4 and TRBJ1-2, with D possibly TRBD1 on 5 matching bases. Trimming left V 5 bases short and J 6 bases short, with 13 bases between. The CDR3 is made up of 13 amino acids.

The chain employs TRBV20-1 and TRBJ2-2, with TRBD2 matching 9 bases. The J segment lost 6 bases and the V segment lost 3 bases, leaving 5 bases of the junction unmatched. The V gene's germline CDR1 is DFQATT and CDR2 SNEGSKA (reference sequence). The CDR3 is 14 amino acids. The CDR3, as DNA: TGCAGTGCTAGTAGCGGGAGCGTGGCCGGGGAGCTGTTTTTT. It codes for CSASSGSVAGELFF.

This clonotype showed up just once. This sequence may be a read error, since a much larger clone differs from it by one base. J is TRBJ1-5 and V is TRBV20-1; D gene ambiguous. V lost 3 bases and J 0 bases, leaving 12 bases between the germline ends. This CDR3 has 15 amino acids. Germline loops: CDR1 DFQATT, CDR2 SNEGSKA (reference sequence). CDR3 protein: CSARASLYSNQPQHF. The CDR3 DNA reads as TGCAGTGCTAGGGCCAGCCTATATAGCAATCAGCCCCAGCATTTT.

J is TRBJ2-7 and V is TRBV2; 11 positions agree with TRBD1. The trim removed 3 bases at V and 6 bases at J, leaving 4 bases unmatched. CDR1 is SNHLY, CDR2 FYNNEI, per germline. The CDR3 is made up of 14 amino acids. The CDR3 DNA follows: TGTGCCAGCAGTGACGCCGGGACAGGGGGCGAGCAGTACTTC. Translating gives CASSDAGTGGEQYF.

Of note for this clonotype: The junction shows a germline mismatch at one end, possibly a read error. The genes are TRBV10-3 and TRBJ2-5; tentatively, D is TRBD2 (6 bases). The CDR3 consists of 13 residues. Germline loops: CDR1 ENHRY, CDR2 SYGVKD. CDR3 sequence reads: CATSESGVETQYF. The CDR3, as DNA: TGTGCCACCAGTGAGTCGGGGGTCGAGACCCAGTACTTC.